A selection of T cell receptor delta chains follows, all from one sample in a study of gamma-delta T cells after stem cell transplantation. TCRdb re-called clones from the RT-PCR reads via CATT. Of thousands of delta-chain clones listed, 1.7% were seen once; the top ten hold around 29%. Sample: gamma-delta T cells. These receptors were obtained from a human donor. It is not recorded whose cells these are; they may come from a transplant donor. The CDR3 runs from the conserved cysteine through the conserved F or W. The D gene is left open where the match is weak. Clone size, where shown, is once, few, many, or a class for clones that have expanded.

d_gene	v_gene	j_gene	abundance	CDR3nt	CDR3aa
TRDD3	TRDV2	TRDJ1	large	TGTGCCTGTGACACCGTTATTGGGTGGGGGATTTACCCGGCCGATAAACTCATCTTT	CACDTVIGWGIYPADKLIF
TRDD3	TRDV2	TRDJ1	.	TGTGCCTGTGACGCCGTACTGGGGGATACGCGGGACCGCAAGGACGTTTACACCGATAAACTCATCTTT	CACDAVLGDTRDRKDVYTDKLIF
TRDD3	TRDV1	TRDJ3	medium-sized	TGTGCTCTTGGGGGCCCCGTGAACTGGGGGATCCGGGACACCCGACAGATGTTTTTC	CALGGPVNWGIRDTRQMFF
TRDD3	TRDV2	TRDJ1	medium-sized	TGTGCCTGTGACACCGTCAGTCCGGGATACTCCACCGATAAACTCATCTTT	CACDTVSPGYSTDKLIF
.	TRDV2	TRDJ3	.	TGTGCCTGTGACCCCGTAGGGGGCCTAAGCTCCTGGGACACCCGACAGATGTTTTTC	CACDPVGGLSSWDTRQMFF
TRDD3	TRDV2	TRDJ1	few	TGTGCCTGTGACACGGTATCCCGGAGAGTTACTGGGGGATTACGCACCGATAAACTCATCTTT	CACDTVSRRVTGGLRTDKLIF
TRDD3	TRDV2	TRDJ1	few	TGTGCCTGTGACACCGTTTCGACTGGGGGATACGAAGTGTTTAACACCGATAAACTCATCTTT	CACDTVSTGGYEVFNTDKLIF
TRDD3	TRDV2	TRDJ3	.	TGTGCCTGTGACACCTTAAACCTGGGGGATACGGCGGACACCCGACAGATGTTTTTC	CACDTLNLGDTADTRQMFF
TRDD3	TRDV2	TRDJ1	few	TGTGCCTGTGACACCGTCGGTGGGGGATTACGCACCGATAAACTCATCTTT	CACDTVGGGLRTDKLIF
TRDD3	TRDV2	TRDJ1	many	TGTGCCTGTGACGGGCTACTGGGGGATACAACCGATAAACTCATCTTT	CACDGLLGDTTDKLIF
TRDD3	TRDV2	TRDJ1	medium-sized	TGTGCCTGTGACACCCTGGGGGAACACACCGATAAACTCATCTTT	CACDTLGEHTDKLIF
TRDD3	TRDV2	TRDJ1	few	TGTGCCTGTGACACTGTGGGGGATACGCGGGGGTACACCGATAAACTCATCTTT	CACDTVGDTRGYTDKLIF
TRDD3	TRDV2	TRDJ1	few	TGTGCCTGTGACAGTGTACTGGGGGATAAGGGGGACCGTAAACTCATCTTT	CACDSVLGDKGDRKLIF
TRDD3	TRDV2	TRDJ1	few	TGTGCCAGTGACCCGGTACTGGGGGATACACAGTTGTACACCGATAAACACATCTTT	CASDPVLGDTQLYTDKHIF
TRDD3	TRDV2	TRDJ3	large	TGTGCCTGTGACACATTACTGGGGGAAACCTCCTGGGACACCCGACAGATGTTTTTC	CACDTLLGETSWDTRQMFF
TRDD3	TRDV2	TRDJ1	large	TGTGCCTGTGACCCTTTGCTACGTGGAGGGATACCCTCCATCGATAAACTCATCTTT	CACDPLLRGGIPSIDKLIF
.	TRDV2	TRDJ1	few	TGTGCCTGTGACACCGCCTTTTCCCCGACCCCAGCGCCTACCGATAAACCCATCTTT	CACDTAFSPTPAPTDKPIF